Listed here are 19 T cell receptor beta chains from one sample, sequenced in a study of response to subunit inactivated influenza vaccine. Via MiXCR, TCRdb re-called the RT-PCR reads, giving one row per CDR3 protein. The table records hundreds of thousands of distinct CDR3 sequences, about 12% of them present only once. The starting material was non-naive T cells sorted from PBMCs, obtained around 14 days before vaccination. The source of these receptors is a man aged 45-65 years who received an inactivated influenza vaccine.

The V call is TRBV11-2, the J call TRBJ2-1; TRBD2 matches 8 bases. V trimming: 1 base; J trimming: 7 bases; junction bases outside the gene matches: 18. Germline CDR1 and CDR2: SGHAT and FQNNGV. The CDR3 is 19 residues long. DNA for the CDR3: TGTGCCAGCAGCTTAGGGAGGGGTGTTGGGCGGGAGGCTAGAAATGAGCAGTTCTTC. Amino acids: CASSLGRGVGREARNEQFF.

In its sample, this clonotype was seen a few times. The chain carries TRBV5-1 and TRBJ2-7; 8 bases fit TRBD1. CDR1 SGHRS and CDR2 YFSETQ come from the germline V gene. The V and J ends lost 2 bases and 1 base, in that order; junction bases with no gene match: 8. The CDR3 totals 16 residues. CDR3 residues: CASSFRVGQESYEQYF. The CDR3 DNA reads as TGCGCCAGCAGCTTCCGGGTGGGACAGGAGTCCTACGAGCAGTACTTC.

This clonotype was observed a handful of times. The chain employs TRBV12-3 or TRBV12-4 and TRBJ2-7; TRBD1 aligns across 7 bases. Trimming removed 7 bases from V and 4 bases from J; junction bases left unmatched: 4. The length of the CDR3 is 12 residues. CDR3 in amino acids: CASKLTGYEQYF. In nucleotides, the CDR3 is TGTGCCAGCAAACTGACAGGGTACGAGCAGTACTTC.

V gene TRBV7-9 combines with J gene TRBJ1-1; unclear D gene. The CDR3 has 13 residues. Trimming removed 6 bases at V and 6 bases at J, with 14 bases between. Per the germline V gene, CDR1 is SEHNR and CDR2 is FQNEAQ (reference sequence). This CDR3 is CASREERSAEAFF. CDR3 sequence (DNA): TGTGCCAGCAGGGAGGAAAGGAGTGCTGAAGCTTTCTTT.

This clonotype appeared a few times. This chain uses TRBV11-2 with TRBJ2-7, with D perhaps matching TRBD2 (6 bases). Germline CDR1 reads SGHAT; CDR2 reads FQNNGV. The CDR3 runs 13 residues. Trimming cost V 1 base and J 3 bases, with 7 bases left between them. The DNA for the CDR3 is TGTGCCAGCAGCTTAGTGGAGGGCTACGAGCAGTACTTC. Translating it yields CASSLVEGYEQYF.

This clonotype was seen repeatedly, ten times or more. CDR3 sequence: CASSLDSRRQYF. CDR3 nucleotides: TGTGCCAGCAGCTTAGACTCGAGGCGGCAGTATTTT. This sequence joins TRBV7-2 and TRBJ2-3; D gene ambiguous. The CDR3 sequence is 12 residues long. Germline values: CDR1 SGHTA, CDR2 FQGNSA. Trimming took 1 base from V and 11 from J, leaving 10 bases between them.

This clonotype has more than one count but fewer than ten. The chain uses TRBV20-1 and TRBJ1-6; D perhaps matches TRBD1 (6 bases). CDR3 length: 15 residues. Trimming took 3 bases from V and 5 from J, leaving 14 bases between them. The V gene's germline CDR1 is DFQATT and CDR2 SNEGSKA (reference sequence). Here the CDR3 reads CSARGAEGHNSPLHF. The DNA for the CDR3 is TGCAGTGCTAGGGGGGCCGAGGGGCATAATTCACCCCTCCACTTT.

This clonotype appeared many times. The rearrangement joins TRBV5-1 to TRBJ2-5; tentative D call: TRBD1 (5 bases). The CDR3 runs to 14 residues. Trimming removed 4 bases at V and 4 bases at J, with 14 bases between. CDR1 and CDR2 from the germline V gene are SGHRS and YFSETQ. CDR3 nucleotides: TGCGCCAGCAGCCCTTGGCAGGGTTCAGAGACCCAGTACTTC. Protein: CASSPWQGSETQYF.

This clonotype was detected many times. The genes are TRBV4-2 and TRBJ1-1; weak D call: TRBD1 (6 bases). CDR1 and CDR2 from the germline V gene are LGHNA and YNFKEQ. V lost 0 bases, J lost 6 bases, and 17 bases lay in between. The CDR3 is 16 residues long. The CDR3, as DNA: TGTGCCAGCAGCCAAGAGGCGACAGGTGCCAAGCCTGAAGCTTTCTTT. Protein product: CASSQEATGAKPEAFF.

This chain uses TRBV5-1 with TRBJ2-3; D is undetermined. This CDR3 comprises 14 residues. Germline V gives CDR1 SGHRS, CDR2 YFSETQ. With 0 bases removed from V and 4 bases from J, the gap between germline ends came to 9 bases. Written as DNA, the CDR3 is TGCGCCAGCAGCTTGGGGAGAGTCGCAGATACGCAGTATTTT. It is translated as CASSLGRVADTQYF.

This clonotype was found a few times. The chain couples TRBV10-3 to TRBJ1-1; TRBD1 might be the D (5 bases). CDR1 is ENHRY, CDR2 SYGVKD, per germline. V lost 2 bases and J lost 5, with 12 bases in between. The CDR3 has 14 residues. CDR3 nucleotides: TGTGCCATCAGTGAGGCGGGGCCCGGGACTGAAGCTTTCTTT. Its translation is CAISEAGPGTEAFF.

CDR3 sequence (DNA): TGTGCCAGCTCACAACGTGACCAACTAATCTCCTACAATGAGCAGTTCTTC. Translation: CASSQRDQLISYNEQFF. The chain couples TRBV18 to TRBJ2-1; D unresolved. Germline V CDR1 and CDR2: KGHSH, LQKENI. The CDR3 runs to 17 residues. The V end lost 4 bases, the J end lost 0 bases, and 16 bases lay between the germline ends. Drawing the rest from reference TRBV18 and TRBJ2-1, the complete variable domain is NAGVMQNPRHLVRRRGQEARLRCSPMKGHSHVYWYRQLPEEGLKFMVYLQKENIIDESGMPKERFSAEFPKEGPSILRIQQVVRGDSAAYFCASSQRDQLISYNEQFFGPGTRLTVL.

This clonotype was seen at least ten times. The chain links TRBV4-3 to TRBJ2-1; D might be TRBD2 (6 bases). The CDR3 sequence is 15 residues long. Trimming shortened V by 0 bases and J by 10 bases, and 16 bases separated the two germline ends. Germline CDR1 is LGHNA and CDR2 is YSLEER. CDR3 bases: TGCGCCAGCAGCCAAGATGCTTACGGGACTTTAGAGCAGTTCTTC. It is translated as CASSQDAYGTLEQFF.

This chain connects TRBV19 to TRBJ1-2; a possible D gene is TRBD1 (5 bases). In germline, CDR1 is LNHDA, CDR2 SQIVND (reference sequence). CDR3 length equals 13 residues. Trimming shortened V by 7 bases and J by 4 bases, and 13 bases separated the two germline ends. The chain's CDR3 is CASMFRDFYGYTF. The CDR3 DNA reads TGTGCCAGTATGTTCAGGGACTTCTATGGCTACACCTTC.

This clonotype was detected ten times or more. The chain employs TRBV7-3 and TRBJ1-1; D perhaps matches TRBD1 (5 bases). Germline CDR1 reads SGHTA; CDR2 reads FQGTGA. V lost 2 bases, J lost 4 bases, and 14 bases lay in between. CDR3 length: 15 amino acids. CDR3 sequence (DNA): TGTGCCAGCAGCTTATTGGACATGAGTCGCACTGAAGCTTTCTTT. Its translation is CASSLLDMSRTEAFF.

This chain uses TRBV30 with TRBJ1-6; possible D gene TRBD1, 6 bases. The CDR3 totals 12 residues. Looked up from germline, CDR1 is GTSNPN and CDR2 is SVGIG (reference sequence). As DNA, the CDR3 is TGTGCGGGGACACTTAATAATTCACCCCTCCACTTT. It yields the protein CAGTLNNSPLHF.

This clonotype was detected a few times. The V and J genes are TRBV10-3 and TRBJ2-7; D gene uncertain. CDR3 length: 12 residues. Germline lookup yields CDR1 ENHRY and CDR2 SYGVKD. Trimming shortened V by 3 bases and J by 3 bases, and 6 bases separated the two germline ends. The CDR3 DNA sequence: TGTGCCATCAGTGACGGGTACTACGAGCAGTACTTC. This encodes CAISDGYYEQYF.

The CDR3 nucleotides read TGTGCCATCAGCGCACGCCACGAGCAGTACTTC. It translates to CAISARHEQYF. The V call is TRBV10-3, the J call TRBJ2-7; no definite D call. Germline CDR1 and CDR2: ENHRY and SYGVKD. There are 11 residues in the CDR3. Trimming shortened V by 6 bases and J by 5 bases, and 8 bases separated the two germline ends.

J is TRBJ1-6 and V is TRBV20-1; D unclear. Germline CDR1 is DFQATT and CDR2 is SNEGSKA (reference sequence). The CDR3 extends over 13 amino acids. V lost 3 bases to trimming and J lost 7 bases, with 10 bases between them. CDR3 bases: TGCAGTGCTAGCAAGGGTTTGAATTCACCCCTCCACTTT. Translating gives CSASKGLNSPLHF.